This T cell receptor beta chain was sequenced for a study of blood T cell repertoires in COVID-19. Study-level information: Acute and convalescent COVID-19 specimens originated in the United States, Italy and Spain.

In the original analysis: Reference gene primers were amplified, and this amplification served to estimate nucleated cell counts. The data were produced by immunoSEQ multiplex PCR, yet TCRdb's version contains in-frame clones alone and is incomplete. Clone size and the V and J calls come from that table; the DNA yielded D and trimming. The sample consists of 25,000 to 30,000 clones, approximately 85% of them appearing once. This CDR3 is built from 17 residues. From germline, CDR1 is SGHRS and CDR2 YFSETQ. Trimming stripped 4 bases from V and 3 bases from J, with 19 bases between. The material sequenced was peripheral blood. This receptor was taken from a human donor in a cohort sampled during active COVID-19. The rearrangement links TRBV5-1 to TRBJ2-2; TRBD2 is a possible D gene (6 bases). CDR3 region: CASSRSPGRFDTGELFF. CDR3 nucleotide sequence: TGCGCCAGCAGCAGATCTCCAGGGAGGTTTGACACCGGGGAGCTGTTTTTT.